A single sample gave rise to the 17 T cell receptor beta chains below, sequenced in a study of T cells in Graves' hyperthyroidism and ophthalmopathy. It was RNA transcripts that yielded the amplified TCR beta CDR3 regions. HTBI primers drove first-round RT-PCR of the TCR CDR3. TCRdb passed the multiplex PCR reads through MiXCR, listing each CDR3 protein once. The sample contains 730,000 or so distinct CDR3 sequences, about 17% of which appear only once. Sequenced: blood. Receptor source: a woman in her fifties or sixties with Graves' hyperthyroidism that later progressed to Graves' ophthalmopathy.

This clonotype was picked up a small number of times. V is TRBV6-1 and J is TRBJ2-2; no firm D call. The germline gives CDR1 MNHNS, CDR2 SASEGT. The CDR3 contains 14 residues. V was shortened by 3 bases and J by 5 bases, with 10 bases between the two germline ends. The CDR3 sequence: CASSDRFGTGELFF. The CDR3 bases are TGTGCCAGCAGTGACAGGTTCGGAACCGGGGAGCTGTTTTTT.

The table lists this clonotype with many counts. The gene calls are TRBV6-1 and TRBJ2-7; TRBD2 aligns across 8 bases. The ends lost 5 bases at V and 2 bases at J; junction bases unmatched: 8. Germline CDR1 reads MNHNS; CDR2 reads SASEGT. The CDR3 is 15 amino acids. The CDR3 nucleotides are TGTGCCAGCAGTTCGAGCGGGGGTACTACCTACGAGCAGTACTTC. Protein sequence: CASSSSGGTTYEQYF.

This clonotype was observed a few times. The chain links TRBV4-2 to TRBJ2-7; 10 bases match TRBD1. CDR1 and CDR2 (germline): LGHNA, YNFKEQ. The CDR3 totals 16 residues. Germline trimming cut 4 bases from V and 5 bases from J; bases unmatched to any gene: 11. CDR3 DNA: TGTGCCAGCAGCCTCGGACGGGACAGGGGTCCCGACGAGCAGTACTTC. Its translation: CASSLGRDRGPDEQYF.

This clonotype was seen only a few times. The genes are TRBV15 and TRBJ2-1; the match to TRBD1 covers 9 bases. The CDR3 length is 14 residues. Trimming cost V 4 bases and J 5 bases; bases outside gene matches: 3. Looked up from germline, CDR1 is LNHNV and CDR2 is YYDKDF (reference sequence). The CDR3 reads CATSKDRGNNEQFF. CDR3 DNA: TGTGCCACCAGCAAGGACAGGGGAAACAATGAGCAGTTCTTC.

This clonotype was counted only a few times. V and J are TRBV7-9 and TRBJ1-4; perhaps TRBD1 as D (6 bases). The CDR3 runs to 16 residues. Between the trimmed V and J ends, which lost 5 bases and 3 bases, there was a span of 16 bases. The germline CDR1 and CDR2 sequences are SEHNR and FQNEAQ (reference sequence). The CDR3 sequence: CASSPGTIGANEKLFF. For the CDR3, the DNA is TGTGCCAGCAGCCCGGGGACAATTGGCGCTAATGAAAAACTGTTTTTT.

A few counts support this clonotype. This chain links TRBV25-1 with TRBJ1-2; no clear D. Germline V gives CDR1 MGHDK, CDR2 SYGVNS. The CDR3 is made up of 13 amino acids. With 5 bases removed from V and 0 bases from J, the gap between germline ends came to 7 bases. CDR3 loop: CASSIDTNYGYTF. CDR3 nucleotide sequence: TGTGCCAGCAGTATAGATACTAACTATGGCTACACCTTC.

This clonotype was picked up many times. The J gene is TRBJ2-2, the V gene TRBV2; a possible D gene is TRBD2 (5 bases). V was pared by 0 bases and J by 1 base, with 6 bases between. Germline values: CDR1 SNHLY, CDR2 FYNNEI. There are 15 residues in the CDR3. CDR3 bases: TGTGCCAGCAGTGAAGCCGGACTGAACACCGGGGAGCTGTTTTTT. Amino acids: CASSEAGLNTGELFF. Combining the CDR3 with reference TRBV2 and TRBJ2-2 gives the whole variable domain EPEVTQTPSHQVTQMGQEVILRCVPISNHLYFYWYRQILGQKVEFLVSFYNNEISEKSEIFDDQFSVERPDGSNFTLKIRSTKLEDSAMYFCASSEAGLNTGELFFGEGSRLTVL.

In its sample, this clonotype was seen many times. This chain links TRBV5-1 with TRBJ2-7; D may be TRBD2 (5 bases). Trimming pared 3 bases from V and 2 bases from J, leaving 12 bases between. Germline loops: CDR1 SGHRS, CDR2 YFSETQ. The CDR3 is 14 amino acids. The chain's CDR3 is CASSSHGKPYEQYF. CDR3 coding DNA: TGCGCCAGCAGCTCGCACGGGAAGCCCTACGAGCAGTACTTC.

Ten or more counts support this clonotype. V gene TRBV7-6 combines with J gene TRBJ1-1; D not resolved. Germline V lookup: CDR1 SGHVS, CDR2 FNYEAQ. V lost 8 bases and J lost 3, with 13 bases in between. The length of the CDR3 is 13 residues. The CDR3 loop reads CASVAGLDTEAFF. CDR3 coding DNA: TGTGCCAGCGTGGCCGGTTTGGACACTGAAGCTTTCTTT.

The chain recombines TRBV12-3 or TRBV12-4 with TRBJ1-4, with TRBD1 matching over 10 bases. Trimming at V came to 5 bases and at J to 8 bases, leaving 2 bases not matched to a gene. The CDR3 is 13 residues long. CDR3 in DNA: TGTGCCAGCAGTCCGGACAGGGGGGAAAAACTGTTTTTT. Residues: CASSPDRGEKLFF.

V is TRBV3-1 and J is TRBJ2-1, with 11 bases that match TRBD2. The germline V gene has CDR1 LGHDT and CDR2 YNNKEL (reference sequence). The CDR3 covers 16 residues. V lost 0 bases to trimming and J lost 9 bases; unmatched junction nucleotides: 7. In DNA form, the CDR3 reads TGTGCCAGCAGCCAAGATTTGGTAGCGGGGGGGCGTGAGCAGTTCTTC. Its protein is CASSQDLVAGGREQFF.

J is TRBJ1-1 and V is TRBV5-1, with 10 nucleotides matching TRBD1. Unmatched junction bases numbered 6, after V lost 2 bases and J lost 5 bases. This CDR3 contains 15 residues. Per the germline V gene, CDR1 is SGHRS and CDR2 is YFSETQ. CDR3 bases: TGCGCCAGCAGCTTCGGACAGGGGGTTGAGACTGAAGCTTTCTTT. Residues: CASSFGQGVETEAFF.

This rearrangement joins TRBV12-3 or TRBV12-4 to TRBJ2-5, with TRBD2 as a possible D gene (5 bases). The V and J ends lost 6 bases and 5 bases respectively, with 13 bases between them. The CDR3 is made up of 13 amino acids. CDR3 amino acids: CASSTADRETQYF. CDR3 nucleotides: TGTGCCAGCAGCACAGCGGACCGGGAGACCCAGTACTTC.

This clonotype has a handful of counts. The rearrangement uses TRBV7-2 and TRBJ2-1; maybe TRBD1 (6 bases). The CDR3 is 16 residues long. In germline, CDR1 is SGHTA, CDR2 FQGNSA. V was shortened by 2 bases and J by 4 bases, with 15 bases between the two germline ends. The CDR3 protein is CASSLIFGQGYNEQFF. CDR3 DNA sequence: TGTGCCAGCAGCTTAATATTTGGCCAGGGGTACAATGAGCAGTTCTTC. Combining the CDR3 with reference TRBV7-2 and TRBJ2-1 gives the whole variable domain GAGVSQSPSNKVTEKGKDVELRCDPISGHTALYWYRQSLGQGLEFLIYFQGNSAPDKSGLPSDRFSAERTGGSVSTLTIQRTQQEDSAVYLCASSLIFGQGYNEQFFGPGTRLTVL.

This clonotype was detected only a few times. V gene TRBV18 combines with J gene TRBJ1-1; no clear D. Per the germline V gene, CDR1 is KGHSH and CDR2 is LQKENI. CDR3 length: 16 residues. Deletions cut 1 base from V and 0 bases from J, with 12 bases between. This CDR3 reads CASSPLRAGMNTEAFF. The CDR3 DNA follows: TGTGCCAGCTCACCACTTCGGGCGGGCATGAACACTGAAGCTTTCTTT.

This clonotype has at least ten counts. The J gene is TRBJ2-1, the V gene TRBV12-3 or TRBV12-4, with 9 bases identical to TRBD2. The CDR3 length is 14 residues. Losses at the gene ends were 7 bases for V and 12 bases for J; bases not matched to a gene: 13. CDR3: CASTFEASGGPQFF. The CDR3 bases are TGTGCCAGCACCTTTGAGGCCAGCGGGGGGCCGCAGTTCTTC.

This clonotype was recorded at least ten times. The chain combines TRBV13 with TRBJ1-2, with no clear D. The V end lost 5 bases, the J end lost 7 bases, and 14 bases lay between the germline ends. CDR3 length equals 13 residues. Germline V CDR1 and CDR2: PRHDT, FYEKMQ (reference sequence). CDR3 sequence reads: CASSLGPSSGYTF. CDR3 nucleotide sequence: TGTGCCAGCAGCCTTGGACCGTCGAGTGGCTACACCTTC.